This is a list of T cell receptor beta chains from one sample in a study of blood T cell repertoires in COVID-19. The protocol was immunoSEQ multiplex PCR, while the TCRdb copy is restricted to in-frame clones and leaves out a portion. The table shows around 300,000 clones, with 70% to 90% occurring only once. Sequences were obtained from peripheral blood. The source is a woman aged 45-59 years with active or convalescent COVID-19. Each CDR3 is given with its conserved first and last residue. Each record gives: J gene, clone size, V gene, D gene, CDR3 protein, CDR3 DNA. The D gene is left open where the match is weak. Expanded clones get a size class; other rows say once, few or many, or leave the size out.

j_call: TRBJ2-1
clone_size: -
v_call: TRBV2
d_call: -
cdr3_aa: CASATGLAYNEQFF
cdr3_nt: TGTGCCAGCGCGACGGGACTTGCCTACAATGAGCAGTTCTTC

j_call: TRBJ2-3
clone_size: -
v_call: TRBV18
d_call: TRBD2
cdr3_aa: CASSLTTQLAGNTDTQYF
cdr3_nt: TGTGCCAGCTCACTTACTACACAACTAGCGGGTAACACAGATACGCAGTATTTT

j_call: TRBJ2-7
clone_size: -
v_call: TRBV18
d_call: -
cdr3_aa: CASSLQQGRFYEQYF
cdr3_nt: TGTGCCAGCTCTCTTCAACAGGGAAGGTTCTACGAGCAGTACTTC

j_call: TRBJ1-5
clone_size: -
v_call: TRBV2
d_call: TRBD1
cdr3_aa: CASSEPLTGDQPQHF
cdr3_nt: TGTGCCAGCAGTGAACCATTGACAGGGGATCAGCCCCAGCATTTT

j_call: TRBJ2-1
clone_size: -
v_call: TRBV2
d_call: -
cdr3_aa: CASNQNEQFF
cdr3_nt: TGTGCCAGCAACCAGAATGAGCAGTTCTTC

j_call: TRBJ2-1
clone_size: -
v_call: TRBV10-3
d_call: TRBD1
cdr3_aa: CAISAVGQASHEQFF
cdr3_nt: TGTGCCATCAGCGCCGTAGGACAGGCCAGCCATGAGCAGTTCTTC

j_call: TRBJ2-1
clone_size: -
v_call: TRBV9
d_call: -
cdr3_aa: CASSVGLSGTPREQFF
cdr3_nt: TGTGCCAGCAGCGTAGGCCTGAGTGGGACTCCGAGGGAGCAGTTCTTC

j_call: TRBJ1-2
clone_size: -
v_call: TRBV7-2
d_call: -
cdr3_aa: CASSFQGNGYTF
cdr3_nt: TGTGCCAGCAGCTTCCAGGGCAATGGCTACACCTTC

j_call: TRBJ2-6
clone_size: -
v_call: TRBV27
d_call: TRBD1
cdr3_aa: CASSLRDRVSGANVLTF
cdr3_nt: TGTGCCAGCAGTTTAAGGGACAGGGTCTCTGGGGCCAACGTCCTGACTTTC

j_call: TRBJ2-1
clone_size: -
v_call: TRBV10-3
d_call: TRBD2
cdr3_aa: CAISRIAGVTNEQFF
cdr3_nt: TGTGCCATCAGTCGAATAGCGGGGGTTACCAATGAGCAGTTCTTC

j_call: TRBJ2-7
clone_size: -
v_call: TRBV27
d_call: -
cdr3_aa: CVATGKSYEQYF
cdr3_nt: TGTGTCGCGACGGGAAAATCCTACGAGCAGTACTTC

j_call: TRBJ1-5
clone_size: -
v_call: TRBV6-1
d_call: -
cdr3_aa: CASSDTGRQGNQPQHF
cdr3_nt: TGTGCCAGCAGTGACACCGGGAGGCAGGGCAATCAGCCCCAGCATTTT

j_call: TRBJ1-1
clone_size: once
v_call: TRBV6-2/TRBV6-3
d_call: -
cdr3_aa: CASSYRGGGTEAFF
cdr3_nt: TGTGCCAGCAGTTACCGCGGGGGAGGGACTGAAGCTTTCTTT

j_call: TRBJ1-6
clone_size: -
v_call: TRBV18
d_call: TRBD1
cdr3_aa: CASSFLSPGQPYYNSPLHF
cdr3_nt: TGTGCCAGCTCATTCCTCTCGCCGGGACAGCCTTACTATAATTCACCCCTCCACTTT

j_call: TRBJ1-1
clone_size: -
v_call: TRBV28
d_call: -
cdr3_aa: CASSLPGTEAFF
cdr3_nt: TGTGCCAGCAGTCTCCCCGGGACTGAAGCTTTCTTT

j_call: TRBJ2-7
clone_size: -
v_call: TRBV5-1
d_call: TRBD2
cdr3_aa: CASSSSGGKYEQYF
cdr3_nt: TGCGCCAGCAGCTCTAGCGGGGGGAAGTACGAGCAGTACTTC

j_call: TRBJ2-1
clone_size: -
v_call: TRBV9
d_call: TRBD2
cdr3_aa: CASSALAGGTYNEQFF
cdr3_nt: TGTGCCAGCAGCGCTCTAGCGGGAGGTACCTACAATGAGCAGTTCTTC

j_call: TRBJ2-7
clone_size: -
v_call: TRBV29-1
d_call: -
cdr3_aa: CSVEAAGSAYEQYF
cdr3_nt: TGCAGCGTTGAAGCGGCGGGATCGGCGTACGAGCAGTACTTC

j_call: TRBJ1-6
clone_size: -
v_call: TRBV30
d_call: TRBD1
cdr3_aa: CAWSVQGNSPLHF
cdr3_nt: TGTGCCTGGAGTGTACAGGGGAATTCACCCCTCCACTTT

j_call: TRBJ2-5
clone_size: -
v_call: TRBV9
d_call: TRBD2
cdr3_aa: CASSASSGGEETQYF
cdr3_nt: TGTGCCAGCAGCGCGTCTAGCGGGGGGGAAGAGACCCAGTACTTC

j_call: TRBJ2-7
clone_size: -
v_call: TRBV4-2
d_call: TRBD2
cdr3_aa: CASSQDLSRRGDAYEQYF
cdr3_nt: TGTGCCAGCAGCCAAGATTTATCGCGGCGGGGGGATGCCTACGAGCAGTACTTC

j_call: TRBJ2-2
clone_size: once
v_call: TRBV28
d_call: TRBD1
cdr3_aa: CAVTGVPTGELFF
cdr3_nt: TGTGCCGTAACAGGGGTTCCCACCGGGGAGCTGTTTTTT

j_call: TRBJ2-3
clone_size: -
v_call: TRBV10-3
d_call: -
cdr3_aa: CAIRLATSTDTQYF
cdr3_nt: TGTGCCATCCGCCTAGCAACTAGCACAGATACGCAGTATTTT

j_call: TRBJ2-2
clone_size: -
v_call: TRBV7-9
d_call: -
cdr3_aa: CASRTRVTGELFF
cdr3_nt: TGTGCCAGCAGAACCAGGGTTACCGGGGAGCTGTTTTTT

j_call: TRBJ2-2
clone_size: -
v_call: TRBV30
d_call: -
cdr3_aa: CAWSVTGSPGELFF
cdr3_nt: TGTGCCTGGAGTGTAACCGGGAGTCCCGGGGAGCTGTTTTTT

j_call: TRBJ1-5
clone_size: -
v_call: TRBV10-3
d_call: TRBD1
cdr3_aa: CAIRGQGNQPQHF
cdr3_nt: TGTGCCATCAGAGGACAGGGGAATCAGCCCCAGCATTTT

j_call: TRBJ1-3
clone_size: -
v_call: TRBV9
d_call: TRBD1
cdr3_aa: CASSVGLMTGAGNTIYF
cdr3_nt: TGTGCCAGCAGCGTAGGACTAATGACAGGGGCCGGAAACACCATATATTTT

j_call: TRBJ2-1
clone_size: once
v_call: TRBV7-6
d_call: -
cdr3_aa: CASSHTRQFLTHNEQFF
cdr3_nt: TGTGCCAGCAGCCACACCCGACAGTTTCTAACTCACAATGAGCAGTTCTTC

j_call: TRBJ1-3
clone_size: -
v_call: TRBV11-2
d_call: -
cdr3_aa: CASSLEPAGRGNTIYF
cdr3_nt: TGTGCCAGCAGCTTAGAACCCGCGGGAAGGGGAAACACCATATATTTT

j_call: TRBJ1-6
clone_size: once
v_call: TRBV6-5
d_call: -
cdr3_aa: CASRDLPDSNSPLHF
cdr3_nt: TGTGCCAGCCGAGACCTCCCGGACAGTAATTCACCCCTCCACTTT

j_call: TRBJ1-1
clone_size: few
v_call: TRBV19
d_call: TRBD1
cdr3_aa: CASSIYVGQGNTEAFF
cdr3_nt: TGTGCCAGTAGTATTTACGTAGGACAGGGGAACACTGAAGCTTTCTTT

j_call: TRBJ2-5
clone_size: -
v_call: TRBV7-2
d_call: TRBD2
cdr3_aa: CASSPGPRLAGVRETQYF
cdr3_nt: TGTGCCAGCAGCCCAGGGCCTCGACTAGCGGGGGTGCGGGAGACCCAGTACTTC

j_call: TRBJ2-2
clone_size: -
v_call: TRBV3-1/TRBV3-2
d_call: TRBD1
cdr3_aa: CASSLGQGGNTGELFF
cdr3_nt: TGTGCCAGCAGCCTTGGACAGGGAGGGAACACCGGGGAGCTGTTTTTT

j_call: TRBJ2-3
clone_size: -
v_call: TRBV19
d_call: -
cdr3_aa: CASKSPGAADTQYF
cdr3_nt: TGTGCCAGTAAATCCCCAGGGGCTGCAGATACGCAGTATTTT

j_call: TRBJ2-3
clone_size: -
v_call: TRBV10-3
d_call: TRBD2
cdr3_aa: CAISGPDGGDTQYF
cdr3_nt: TGTGCCATCAGTGGACCGGACGGGGGGGATACGCAGTATTTT

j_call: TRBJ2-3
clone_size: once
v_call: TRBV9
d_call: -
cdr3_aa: CASSVVHGTSTDTQYF
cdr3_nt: TGTGCCAGCAGCGTAGTTCACGGGACTAGCACAGATACGCAGTATTTT

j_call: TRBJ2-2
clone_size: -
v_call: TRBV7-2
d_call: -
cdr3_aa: CASSLTRGLLNTGELFF
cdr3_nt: TGTGCCAGCAGCTTAACCCGCGGACTTCTGAACACCGGGGAGCTGTTTTTT

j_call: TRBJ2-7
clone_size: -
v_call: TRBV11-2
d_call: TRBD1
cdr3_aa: CASRTTGRDEQYF
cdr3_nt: TGTGCCAGCAGAACGACAGGGCGAGACGAGCAGTACTTC

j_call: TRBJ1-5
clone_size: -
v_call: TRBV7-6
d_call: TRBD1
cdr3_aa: CASSPRVGQGTSNQPQHF
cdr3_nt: TGTGCCAGCAGCCCTAGGGTGGGACAGGGAACAAGCAATCAGCCCCAGCATTTT

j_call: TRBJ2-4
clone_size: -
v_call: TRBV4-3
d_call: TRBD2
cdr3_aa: CASSLGLAKSPEAKNIQYF
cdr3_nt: TGCGCCAGCAGCCTTGGACTAGCGAAATCACCTGAAGCCAAAAACATTCAGTACTTC

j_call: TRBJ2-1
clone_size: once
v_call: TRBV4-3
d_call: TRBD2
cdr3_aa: CASSHGTSSTYNEQFF
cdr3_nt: TGCGCCAGCAGCCACGGGACTAGCTCTACCTACAATGAGCAGTTCTTC

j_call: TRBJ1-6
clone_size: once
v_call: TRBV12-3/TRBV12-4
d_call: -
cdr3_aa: CASSFPIGPLHF
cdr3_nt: TGTGCCAGCAGTTTCCCTATTGGACCCCTCCACTTT

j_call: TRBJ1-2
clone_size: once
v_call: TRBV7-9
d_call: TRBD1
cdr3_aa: CASSAVGTDYGYTF
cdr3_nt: TGTGCCAGCAGCGCAGTAGGGACAGACTATGGCTACACCTTC

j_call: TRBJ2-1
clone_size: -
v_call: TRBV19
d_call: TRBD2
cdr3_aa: CASMTSGGGYNEQFF
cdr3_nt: TGTGCCAGTATGACTAGCGGGGGAGGGTACAATGAGCAGTTCTTC

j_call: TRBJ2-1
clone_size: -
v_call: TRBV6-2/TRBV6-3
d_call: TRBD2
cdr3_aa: CASSSSLAGENEQFF
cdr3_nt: TGTGCCAGCAGTTCGAGCCTAGCGGGAGAGAATGAGCAGTTCTTC

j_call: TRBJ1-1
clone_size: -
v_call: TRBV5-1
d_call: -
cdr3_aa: CASSLGIQGSPEAFF
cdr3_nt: TGCGCCAGCAGCTTGGGCATACAGGGTTCCCCTGAAGCTTTCTTT

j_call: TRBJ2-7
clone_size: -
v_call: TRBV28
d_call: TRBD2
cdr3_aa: CASKSGLAPTYEQYF
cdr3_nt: TGTGCCAGCAAATCGGGACTAGCCCCAACCTACGAGCAGTACTTC

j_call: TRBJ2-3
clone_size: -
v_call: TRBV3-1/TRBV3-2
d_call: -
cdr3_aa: CASGADGDTQYF
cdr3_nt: TGTGCCAGCGGGGCGGACGGGGATACGCAGTATTTT

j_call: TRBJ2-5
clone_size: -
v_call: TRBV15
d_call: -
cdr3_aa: CATSRFSEETQYF
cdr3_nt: TGTGCCACCAGCAGATTTAGCGAGGAGACCCAGTACTTC